This T cell receptor (beta chain) came from a study of Graves' ophthalmopathy and Graves' hyperthyroidism. Study results and limitations: For predicting ophthalmopathy progression, the model had nearly 71% sensitivity and roughly 76% specificity.

Note on this clonotype: What it binds is not known.

This CDR3 comprises 13 residues. Germline CDR1 is MNHEY and CDR2 is SVGEGT. With 5 bases removed from V and 4 bases from J, the gap between germline ends came to 11 bases. Moderately to severely active ophthalmopathy under 3 months, CAS at least 3, NOSPECS at least 4. Patients were left out if they had other autoimmune diseases, uncontrolled infections, pregnancy or lactation. RNA transcripts provided the template for amplifying TCR beta CDR3 regions. First-round RT-PCR with HTBI primers preceded a second-round multiplex PCR. TCRdb fed the multiplex PCR reads into MiXCR, producing one record per CDR3 protein. The sample has 170,000 or so distinct CDR3 sequences; over 35% are singletons.

This TCR was sampled from a middle-aged woman with Graves' ophthalmopathy. The sample was peripheral blood. The chain recombines TRBV6-2 or TRBV6-3 with TRBJ2-5, with a weak D call TRBD2 (6 bases). The CDR3 coding sequence is TGTGCCAGCAGTGAGCGGGTCCTAGAGACCCAGTACTTC. It is translated as CASSERVLETQYF.